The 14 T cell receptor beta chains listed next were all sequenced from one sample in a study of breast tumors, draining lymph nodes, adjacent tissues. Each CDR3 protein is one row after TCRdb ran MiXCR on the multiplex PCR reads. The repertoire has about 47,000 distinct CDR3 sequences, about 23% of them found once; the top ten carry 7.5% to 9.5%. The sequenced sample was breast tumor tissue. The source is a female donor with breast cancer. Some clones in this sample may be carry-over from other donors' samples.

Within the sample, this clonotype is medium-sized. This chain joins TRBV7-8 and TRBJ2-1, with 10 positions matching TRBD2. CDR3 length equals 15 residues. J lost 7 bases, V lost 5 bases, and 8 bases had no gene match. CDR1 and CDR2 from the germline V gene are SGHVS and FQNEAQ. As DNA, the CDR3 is TGTGCCAGCAGCAACGGCATAGCGGGGGGAAATGAGCAGTTCTTC. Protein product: CASSNGIAGGNEQFF.

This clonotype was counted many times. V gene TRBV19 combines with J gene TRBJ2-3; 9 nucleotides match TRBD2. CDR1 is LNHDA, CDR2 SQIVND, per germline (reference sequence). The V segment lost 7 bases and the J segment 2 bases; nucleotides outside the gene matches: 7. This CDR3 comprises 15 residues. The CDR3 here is CASKPAGGFTDTQYF. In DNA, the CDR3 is TGTGCCAGTAAACCAGCGGGGGGTTTCACAGATACGCAGTATTTT.

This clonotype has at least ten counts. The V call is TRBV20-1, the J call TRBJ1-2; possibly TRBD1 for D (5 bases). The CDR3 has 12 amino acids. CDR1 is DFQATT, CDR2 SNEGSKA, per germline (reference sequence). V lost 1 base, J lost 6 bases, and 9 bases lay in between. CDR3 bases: TGCAGTGCTAGAGCGGGGCTTGATGGCTACACCTTC. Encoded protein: CSARAGLDGYTF.

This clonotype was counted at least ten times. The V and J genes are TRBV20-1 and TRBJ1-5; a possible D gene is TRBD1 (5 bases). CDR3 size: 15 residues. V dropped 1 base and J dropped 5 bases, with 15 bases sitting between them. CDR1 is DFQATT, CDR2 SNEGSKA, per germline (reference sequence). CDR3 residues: CSARGLTAGDQPQHF. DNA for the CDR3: TGCAGTGCTAGAGGGCTGACAGCCGGGGATCAGCCCCAGCATTTT.

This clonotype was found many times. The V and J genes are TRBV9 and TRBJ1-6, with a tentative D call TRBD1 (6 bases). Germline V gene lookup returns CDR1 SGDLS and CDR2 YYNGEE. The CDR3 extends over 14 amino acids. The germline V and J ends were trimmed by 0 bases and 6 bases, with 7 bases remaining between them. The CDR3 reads CASSVAGANSPLHF. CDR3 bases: TGTGCCAGCAGCGTAGCAGGGGCTAATTCACCCCTCCACTTT.

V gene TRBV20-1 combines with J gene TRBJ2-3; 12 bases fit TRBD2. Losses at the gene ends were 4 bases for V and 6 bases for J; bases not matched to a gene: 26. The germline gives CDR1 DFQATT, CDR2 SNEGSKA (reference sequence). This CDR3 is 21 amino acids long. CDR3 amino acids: CSATGLAGSLSTDILVDTQYF. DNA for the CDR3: TGCAGTGCTACTGGACTAGCGGGATCTTTGAGCACAGATATTCTCGTTGATACGCAGTATTTT.

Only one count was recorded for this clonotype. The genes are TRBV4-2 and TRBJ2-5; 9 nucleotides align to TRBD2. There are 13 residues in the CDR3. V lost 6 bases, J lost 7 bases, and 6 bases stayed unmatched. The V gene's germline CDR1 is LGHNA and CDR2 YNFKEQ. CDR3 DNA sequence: TGTGCCAGCAGTAGCGGGGGCGTGGGGACCCAGTACTTC. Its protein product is CASSSGGVGTQYF.

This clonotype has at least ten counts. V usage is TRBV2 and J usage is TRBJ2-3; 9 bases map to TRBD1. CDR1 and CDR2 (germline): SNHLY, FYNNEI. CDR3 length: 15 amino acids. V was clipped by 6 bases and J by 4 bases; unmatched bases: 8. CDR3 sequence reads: CASRARTGEADTQYF. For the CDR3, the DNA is TGTGCCAGCAGGGCCCGGACAGGGGAGGCAGATACGCAGTATTTT.

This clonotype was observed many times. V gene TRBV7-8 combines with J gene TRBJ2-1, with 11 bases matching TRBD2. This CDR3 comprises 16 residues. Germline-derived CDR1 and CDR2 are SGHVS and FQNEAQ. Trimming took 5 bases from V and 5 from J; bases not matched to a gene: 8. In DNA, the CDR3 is TGTGCCAGCAGCCTCCGACTAGCGGGGCTACACAATGAGCAGTTCTTC. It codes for CASSLRLAGLHNEQFF.

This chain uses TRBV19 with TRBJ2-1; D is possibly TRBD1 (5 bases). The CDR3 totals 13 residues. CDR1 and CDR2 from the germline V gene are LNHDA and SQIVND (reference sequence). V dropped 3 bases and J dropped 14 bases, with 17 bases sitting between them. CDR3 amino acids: CASSIGAPPAEFF. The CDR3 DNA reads TGTGCCAGTAGTATTGGGGCTCCCCCGGCGGAGTTCTTC.

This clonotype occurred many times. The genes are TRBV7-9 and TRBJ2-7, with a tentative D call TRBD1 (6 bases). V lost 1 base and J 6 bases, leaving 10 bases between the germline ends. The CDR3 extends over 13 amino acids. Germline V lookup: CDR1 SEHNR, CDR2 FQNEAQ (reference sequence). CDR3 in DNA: TGTGCCAGCAGCTTAGACCCAGGGGCCGAGCAGTACTTC. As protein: CASSLDPGAEQYF. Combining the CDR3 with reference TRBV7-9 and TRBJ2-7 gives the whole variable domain DTGVSQNPRHKITKRGQNVTFRCDPISEHNRLYWYRQTLGQGPEFLTYFQNEAQLEKSRLLSDRFSAERPKGSFSTLEIQRTEQGDSAMYLCASSLDPGAEQYFGPGTRLTVT.

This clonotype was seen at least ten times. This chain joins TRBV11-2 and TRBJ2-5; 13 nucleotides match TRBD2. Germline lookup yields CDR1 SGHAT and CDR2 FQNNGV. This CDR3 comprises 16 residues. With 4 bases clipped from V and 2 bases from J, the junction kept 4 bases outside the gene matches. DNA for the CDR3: TGTGCCAGCAGCTCTGGGACTAGCGGGAATCAAGAGACCCAGTACTTC. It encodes CASSSGTSGNQETQYF.

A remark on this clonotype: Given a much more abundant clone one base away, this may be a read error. The chain's CDR3 is CASSRTSVNTGELSF. The CDR3 coding sequence is TGTGCCAGCTCTAGGACTAGCGTCAACACCGGGGAGCTGTCTTTT. The rearrangement uses TRBV18 and TRBJ2-2, with 9 bases that match TRBD2. Germline CDR1 reads KGHSH; CDR2 reads LQKENI. This CDR3 spans 15 amino acids.

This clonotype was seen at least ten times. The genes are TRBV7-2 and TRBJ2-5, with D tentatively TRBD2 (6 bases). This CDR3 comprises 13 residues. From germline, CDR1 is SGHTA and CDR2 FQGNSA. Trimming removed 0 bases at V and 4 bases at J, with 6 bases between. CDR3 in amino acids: CASSLAGGETQYF. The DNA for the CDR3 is TGTGCCAGCAGCTTAGCGGGAGGAGAGACCCAGTACTTC.